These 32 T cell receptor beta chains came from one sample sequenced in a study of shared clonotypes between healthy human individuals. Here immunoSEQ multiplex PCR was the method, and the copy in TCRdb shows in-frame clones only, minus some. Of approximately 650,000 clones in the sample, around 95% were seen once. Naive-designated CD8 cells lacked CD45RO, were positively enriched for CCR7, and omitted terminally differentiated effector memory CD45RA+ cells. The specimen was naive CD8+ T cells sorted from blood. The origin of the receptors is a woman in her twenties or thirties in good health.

CDR3 sequence reads: CASSIRSASGRGETQYF. The CDR3, as DNA: TGTGCCAGTAGTATTAGGTCGGCTAGCGGGAGGGGGGAGACCCAGTACTTC. The V call is TRBV19, the J call TRBJ2-5; 12 bases agree with TRBD2. Trimming took 3 bases from V and 5 from J; bases not matched to a gene: 10. The CDR3 is 17 amino acids. Germline CDR1 LNHDA, CDR2 SQIVND (reference sequence).

The CDR3, as DNA: TGTGCCAGCACCTCGGACGAAACTGAAGCTTTCTTT. Its protein is CASTSDETEAFF. The chain carries TRBV9 and TRBJ1-1; D unresolved. The CDR3 contains 12 residues. V was trimmed by 6 bases and J by 5 bases, leaving 11 bases between them. Germline values: CDR1 SGDLS, CDR2 YYNGEE.

The CDR3 region is CASSTRDSSYNEQFF. The CDR3 region has the DNA TGTGCCAGTAGTACCCGGGACAGCTCCTACAATGAGCAGTTCTTC. The chain has TRBV19 and TRBJ2-1; 7 bases line up with TRBD1. This CDR3 contains 15 residues. Germline assignment: CDR1 LNHDA and CDR2 SQIVND (reference sequence). Trimming at V came to 4 bases and at J to 0 bases, leaving 3 bases not matched to a gene.

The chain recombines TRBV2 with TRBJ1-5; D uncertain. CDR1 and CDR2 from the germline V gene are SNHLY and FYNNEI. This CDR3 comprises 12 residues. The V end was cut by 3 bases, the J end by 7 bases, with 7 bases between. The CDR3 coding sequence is TGTGCCAGCAGTGACTTAAGGCAGCCCCAGCATTTT. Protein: CASSDLRQPQHF.

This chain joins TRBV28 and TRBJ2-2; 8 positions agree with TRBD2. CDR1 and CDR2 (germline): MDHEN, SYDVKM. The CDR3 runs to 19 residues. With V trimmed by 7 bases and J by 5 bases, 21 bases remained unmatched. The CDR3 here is CASTHRTDRREGRTGELFF. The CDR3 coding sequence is TGTGCCAGCACGCACCGTACCGATCGACGGGAGGGCCGGACCGGGGAGCTGTTTTTT.

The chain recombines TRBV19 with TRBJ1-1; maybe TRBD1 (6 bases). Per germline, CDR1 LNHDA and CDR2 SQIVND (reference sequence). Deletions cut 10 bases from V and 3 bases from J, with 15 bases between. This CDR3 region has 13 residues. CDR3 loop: CATTAEGDTEAFF. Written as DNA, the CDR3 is TGTGCCACCACCGCAGAGGGGGACACTGAAGCTTTCTTT.

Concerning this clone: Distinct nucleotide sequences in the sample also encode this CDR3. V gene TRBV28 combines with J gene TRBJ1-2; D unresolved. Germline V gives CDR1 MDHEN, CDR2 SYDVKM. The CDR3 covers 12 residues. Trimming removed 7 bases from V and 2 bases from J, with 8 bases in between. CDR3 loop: CASTGENYGYTF. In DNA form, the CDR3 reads TGTGCCAGCACTGGAGAGAACTATGGCTACACCTTC.

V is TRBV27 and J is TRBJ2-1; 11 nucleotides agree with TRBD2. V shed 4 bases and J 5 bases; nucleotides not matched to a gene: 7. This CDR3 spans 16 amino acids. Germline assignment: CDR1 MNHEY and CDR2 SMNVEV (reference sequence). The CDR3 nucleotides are TGTGCCAGCAGTTCCGAACTAGCGGGGGAGAACAATGAGCAGTTCTTC. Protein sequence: CASSSELAGENNEQFF.

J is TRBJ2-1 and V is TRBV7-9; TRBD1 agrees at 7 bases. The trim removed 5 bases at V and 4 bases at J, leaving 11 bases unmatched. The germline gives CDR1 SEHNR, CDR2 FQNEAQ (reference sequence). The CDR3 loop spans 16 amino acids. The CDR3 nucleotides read TGTGCCAGCAGCATGTCTCAGGGGGTGACTTACAATGAGCAGTTCTTC. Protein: CASSMSQGVTYNEQFF. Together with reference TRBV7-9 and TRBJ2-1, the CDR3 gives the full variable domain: DTGVSQNPRHKITKRGQNVTFRCDPISEHNRLYWYRQTLGQGPEFLTYFQNEAQLEKSRLLSDRFSAERPKGSFSTLEIQRTEQGDSAMYLCASSMSQGVTYNEQFFGPGTRLTVL.

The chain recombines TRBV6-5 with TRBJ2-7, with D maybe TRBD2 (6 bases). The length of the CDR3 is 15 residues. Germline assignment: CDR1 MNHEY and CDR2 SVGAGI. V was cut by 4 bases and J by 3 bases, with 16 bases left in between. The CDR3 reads CASSLNGDSLYEQYF. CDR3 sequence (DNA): TGTGCCAGCAGTTTGAATGGGGACTCCCTCTACGAGCAGTACTTC.

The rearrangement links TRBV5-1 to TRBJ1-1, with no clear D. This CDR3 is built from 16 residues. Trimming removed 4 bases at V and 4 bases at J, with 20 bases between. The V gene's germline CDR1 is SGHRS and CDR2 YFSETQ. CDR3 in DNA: TGCGCCAGCAGCAAAAATTCGCCCGTCGCCGGCACTGAAGCTTTCTTT. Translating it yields CASSKNSPVAGTEAFF.

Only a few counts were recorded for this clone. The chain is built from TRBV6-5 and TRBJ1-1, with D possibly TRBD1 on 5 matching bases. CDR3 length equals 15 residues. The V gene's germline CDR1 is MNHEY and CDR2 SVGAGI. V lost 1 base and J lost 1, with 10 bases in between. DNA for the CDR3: TGTGCCAGCAGTTACTATCTTGGGACGAACACTGAAGCTTTCTTT. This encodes CASSYYLGTNTEAFF.

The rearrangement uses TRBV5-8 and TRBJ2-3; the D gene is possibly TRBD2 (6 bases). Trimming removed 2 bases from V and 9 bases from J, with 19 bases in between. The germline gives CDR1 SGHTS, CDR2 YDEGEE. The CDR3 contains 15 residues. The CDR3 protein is CASSFRELGTETQYF. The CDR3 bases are TGTGCCAGCAGCTTTCGGGAGCTAGGGACCGAAACGCAGTATTTT. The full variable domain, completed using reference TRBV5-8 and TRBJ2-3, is EAGVTQSPTHLIKTRGQQATLRCSPISGHTSVYWYQQALGLGLQFLLWYDEGEERNRGNFPPRFSGRQFPNYSSELNVNALELEDSALYLCASSFRELGTETQYFGPGTRLTVL.

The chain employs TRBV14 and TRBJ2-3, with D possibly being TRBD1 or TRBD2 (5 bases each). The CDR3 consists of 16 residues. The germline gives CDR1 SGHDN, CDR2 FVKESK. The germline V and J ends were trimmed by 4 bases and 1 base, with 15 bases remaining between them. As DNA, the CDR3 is TGTGCCAGCAGCCTAAACGTGGGGGTTGGCACAGATACGCAGTATTTT. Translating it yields CASSLNVGVGTDTQYF.

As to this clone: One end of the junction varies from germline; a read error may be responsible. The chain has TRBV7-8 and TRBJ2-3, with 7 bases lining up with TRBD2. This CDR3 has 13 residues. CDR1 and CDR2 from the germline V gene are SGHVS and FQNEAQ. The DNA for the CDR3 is TGTGCCAGCAGCTTTTCCGGGGGGTCTCTCTTAGACTTT. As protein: CASSFSGGSLLDF.

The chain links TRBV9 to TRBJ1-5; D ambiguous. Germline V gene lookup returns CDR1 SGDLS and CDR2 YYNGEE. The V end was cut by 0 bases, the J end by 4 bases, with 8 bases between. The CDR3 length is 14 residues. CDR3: CASSVDLQNQPQHF. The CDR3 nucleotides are TGTGCCAGCAGCGTAGATCTCCAGAATCAGCCCCAGCATTTT.

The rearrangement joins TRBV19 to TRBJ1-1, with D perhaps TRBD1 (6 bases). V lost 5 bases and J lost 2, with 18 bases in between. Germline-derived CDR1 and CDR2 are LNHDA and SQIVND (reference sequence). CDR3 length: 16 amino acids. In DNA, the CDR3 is TGTGCCAGTAGTCTCCAGACAGGTCGGCCTAACACTGAAGCTTTCTTT. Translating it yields CASSLQTGRPNTEAFF.

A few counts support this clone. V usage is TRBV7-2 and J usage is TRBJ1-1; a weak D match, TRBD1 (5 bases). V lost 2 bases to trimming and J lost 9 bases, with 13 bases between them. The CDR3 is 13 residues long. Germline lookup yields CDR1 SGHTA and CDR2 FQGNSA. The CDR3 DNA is TGTGCCAGCAGCTTACGGTTATCAGGGAAAGCTTTCTTT. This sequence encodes CASSLRLSGKAFF.

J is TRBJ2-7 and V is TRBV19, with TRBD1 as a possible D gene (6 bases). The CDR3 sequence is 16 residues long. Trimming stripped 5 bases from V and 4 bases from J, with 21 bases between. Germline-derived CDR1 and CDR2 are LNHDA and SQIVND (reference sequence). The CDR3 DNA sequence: TGTGCCAGTAGTGTCACAGGATCTTCAAGGGGGTACGAGCAGTACTTC. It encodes CASSVTGSSRGYEQYF.

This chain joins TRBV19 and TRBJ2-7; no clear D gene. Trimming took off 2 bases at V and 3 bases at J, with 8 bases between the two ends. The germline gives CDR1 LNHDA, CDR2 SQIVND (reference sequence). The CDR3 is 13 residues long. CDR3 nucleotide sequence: TGTGCCAGTAGTATACGCCCCAACTACGAGCAGTACTTC. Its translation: CASSIRPNYEQYF.

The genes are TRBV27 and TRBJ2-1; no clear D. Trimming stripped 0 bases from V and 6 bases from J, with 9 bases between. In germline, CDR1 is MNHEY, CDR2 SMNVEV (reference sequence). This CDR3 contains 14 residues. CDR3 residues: CASSLSGVPNEQFF. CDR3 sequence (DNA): TGTGCCAGCAGTTTATCGGGTGTGCCCAATGAGCAGTTCTTC.

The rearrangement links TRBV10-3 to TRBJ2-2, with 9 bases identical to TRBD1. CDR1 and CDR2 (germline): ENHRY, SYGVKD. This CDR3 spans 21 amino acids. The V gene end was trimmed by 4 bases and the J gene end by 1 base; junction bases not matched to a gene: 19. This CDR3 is CAISAPTDPGTGSLNTGELFF. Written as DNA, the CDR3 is TGTGCCATCAGTGCCCCGACAGATCCCGGGACAGGGAGTTTGAACACCGGGGAGCTGTTTTTT.

For the CDR3, the DNA is TGTGCCAGCACCCCACTGGCTAGCGGGAGGCAAGAGACCCAGTACTTC. Translating it yields CASTPLASGRQETQYF. The chain combines TRBV27 with TRBJ2-5; TRBD2 agrees at 11 bases. The germline gives CDR1 MNHEY, CDR2 SMNVEV (reference sequence). CDR3 length: 16 residues. Trimming removed 7 bases from V and 2 bases from J; junction bases left unmatched: 9.

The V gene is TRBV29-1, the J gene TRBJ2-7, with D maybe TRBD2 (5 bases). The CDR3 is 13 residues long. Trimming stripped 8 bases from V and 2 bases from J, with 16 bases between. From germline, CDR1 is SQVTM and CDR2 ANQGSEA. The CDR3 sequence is CSYRDHSTYEQYF. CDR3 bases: TGCAGCTACCGGGATCATTCCACCTACGAGCAGTACTTC.

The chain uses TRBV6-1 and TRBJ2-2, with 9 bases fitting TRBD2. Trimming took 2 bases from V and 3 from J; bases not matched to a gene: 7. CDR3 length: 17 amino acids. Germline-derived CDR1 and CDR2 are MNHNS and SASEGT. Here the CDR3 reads CASSEWSASGDTGELFF. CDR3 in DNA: TGTGCCAGCAGTGAATGGTCGGCTAGCGGGGACACCGGGGAGCTGTTTTTT.

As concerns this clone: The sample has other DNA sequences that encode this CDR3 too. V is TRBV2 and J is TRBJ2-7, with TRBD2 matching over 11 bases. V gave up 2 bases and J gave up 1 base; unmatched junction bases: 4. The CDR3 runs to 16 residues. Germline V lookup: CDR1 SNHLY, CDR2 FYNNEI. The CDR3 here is CASSETSGRYSYEQYF. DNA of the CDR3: TGTGCCAGCAGTGAAACTAGCGGGAGATATTCCTACGAGCAGTACTTC.

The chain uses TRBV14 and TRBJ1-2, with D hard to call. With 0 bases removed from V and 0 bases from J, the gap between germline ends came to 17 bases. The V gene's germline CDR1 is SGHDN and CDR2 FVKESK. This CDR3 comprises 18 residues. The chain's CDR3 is CASSQDPALGEANYGYTF. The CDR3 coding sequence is TGTGCCAGCAGCCAAGACCCCGCCTTAGGAGAAGCTAACTATGGCTACACCTTC.

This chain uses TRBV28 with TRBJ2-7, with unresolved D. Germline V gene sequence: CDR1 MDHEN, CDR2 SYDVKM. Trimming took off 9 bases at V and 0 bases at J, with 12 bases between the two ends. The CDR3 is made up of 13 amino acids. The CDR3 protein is CASRILPSYEQYF. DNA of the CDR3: TGTGCCAGTAGGATCCTGCCCTCCTACGAGCAGTACTTC.

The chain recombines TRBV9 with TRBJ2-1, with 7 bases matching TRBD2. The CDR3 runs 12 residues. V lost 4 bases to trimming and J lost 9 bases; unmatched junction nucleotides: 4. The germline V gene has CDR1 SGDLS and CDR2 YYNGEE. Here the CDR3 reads CASSSTSREQFF. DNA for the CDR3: TGTGCCAGCAGCTCGACTAGCCGTGAGCAGTTCTTC.

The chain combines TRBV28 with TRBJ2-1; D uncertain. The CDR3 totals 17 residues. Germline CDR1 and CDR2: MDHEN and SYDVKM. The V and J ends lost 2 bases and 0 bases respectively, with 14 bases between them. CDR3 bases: TGTGCCAGCAGTTTAGGAGCGATTGCGCGCTCCTACAATGAGCAGTTCTTC. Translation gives CASSLGAIARSYNEQFF.

The CDR3, as DNA: TGTGCCAGCAGTTATCATGGGGGGGAGGCCAACACCGGGGAGCTGTTTTTT. The encoded protein is CASSYHGGEANTGELFF. The V gene is TRBV27, the J gene TRBJ2-2; 7 bases are a match to TRBD2. With 4 bases clipped from V and 2 bases from J, the junction kept 10 bases outside the gene matches. This CDR3 comprises 17 residues. Germline loops: CDR1 MNHEY, CDR2 SMNVEV (reference sequence).

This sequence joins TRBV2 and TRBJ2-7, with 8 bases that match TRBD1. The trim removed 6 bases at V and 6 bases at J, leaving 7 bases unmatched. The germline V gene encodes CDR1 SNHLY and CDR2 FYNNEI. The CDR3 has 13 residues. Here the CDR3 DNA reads TGTGCCAGCAGAACAGGGGGGATTTTCGAGCAGTACTTC. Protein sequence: CASRTGGIFEQYF.